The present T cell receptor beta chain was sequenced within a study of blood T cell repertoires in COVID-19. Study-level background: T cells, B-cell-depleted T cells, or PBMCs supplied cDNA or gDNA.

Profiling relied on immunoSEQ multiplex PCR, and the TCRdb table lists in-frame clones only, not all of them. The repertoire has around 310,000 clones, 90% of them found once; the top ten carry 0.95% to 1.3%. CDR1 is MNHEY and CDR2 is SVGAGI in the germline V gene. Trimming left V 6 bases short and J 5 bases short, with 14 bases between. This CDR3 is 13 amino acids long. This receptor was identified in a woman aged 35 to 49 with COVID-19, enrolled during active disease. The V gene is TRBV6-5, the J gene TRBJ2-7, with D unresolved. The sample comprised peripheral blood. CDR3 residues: CASSPPGSHEQYF. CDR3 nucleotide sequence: TGTGCCAGCAGCCCACCCGGTAGTCACGAGCAGTACTTC.